This record concerns one T cell receptor beta chain sequence. This specimen belongs to a study of blood T cell repertoires in COVID-19. Looking at the study overall: Researchers got acute and convalescent COVID-19 samples from the United States, Italy and Spain. PBMCs, B-cell-depleted T cells, or T cells provided the cDNA or gDNA that made up the material.

The CDR3 loop spans 12 amino acids. Germline CDR1 and CDR2: KGHSH and LQKENI. Trimming shortened V by 3 bases and J by 9 bases, and 11 bases separated the two germline ends. This table comes from immunoSEQ multiplex PCR, and its TCRdb copy is limited to in-frame clones, with some not included. The sample holds 350,000 to 550,000 clones, nearly 90% seen once. The V call is TRBV18, the J call TRBJ1-1, with D tentatively TRBD1 (5 bases). This receptor was identified in a woman younger than 30 with acute COVID-19. The specimen sequenced was PBMCs or T cells enriched from blood (not recorded which). Here the CDR3 DNA reads TGTGCCAGCTCACCTCAGCAGGGCCAAGCTTTCTTT. Encoded protein: CASSPQQGQAFF.